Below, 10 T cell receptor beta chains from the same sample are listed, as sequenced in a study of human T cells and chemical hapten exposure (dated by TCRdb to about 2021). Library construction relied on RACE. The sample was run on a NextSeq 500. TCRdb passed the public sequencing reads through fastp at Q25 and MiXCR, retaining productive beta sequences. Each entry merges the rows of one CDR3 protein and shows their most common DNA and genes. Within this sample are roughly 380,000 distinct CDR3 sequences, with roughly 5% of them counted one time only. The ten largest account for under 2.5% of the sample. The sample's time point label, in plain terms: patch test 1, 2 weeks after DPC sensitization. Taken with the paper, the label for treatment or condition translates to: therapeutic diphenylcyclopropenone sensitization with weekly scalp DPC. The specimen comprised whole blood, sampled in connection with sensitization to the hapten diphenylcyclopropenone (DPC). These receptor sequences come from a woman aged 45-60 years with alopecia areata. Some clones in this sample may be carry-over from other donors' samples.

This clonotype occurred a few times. CDR3 DNA sequence: TGTGCCAGCAGCTTCTACCCTCTGGACTATGGCTACACCTTC. Translating gives CASSFYPLDYGYTF. The chain couples TRBV7-2 to TRBJ1-2; no definite D call. V shed 3 bases and J shed 3 bases, with 11 bases lying between them. The germline V gene has CDR1 SGHTA and CDR2 FQGNSA. The CDR3 consists of 14 residues.

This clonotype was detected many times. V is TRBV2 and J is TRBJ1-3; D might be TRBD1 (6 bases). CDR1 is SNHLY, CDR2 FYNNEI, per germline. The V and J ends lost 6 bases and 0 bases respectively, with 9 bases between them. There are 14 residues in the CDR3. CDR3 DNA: TGTGCCAGCAGGGCGACAGGCTCTGGAAACACCATATATTTT. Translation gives CASRATGSGNTIYF.

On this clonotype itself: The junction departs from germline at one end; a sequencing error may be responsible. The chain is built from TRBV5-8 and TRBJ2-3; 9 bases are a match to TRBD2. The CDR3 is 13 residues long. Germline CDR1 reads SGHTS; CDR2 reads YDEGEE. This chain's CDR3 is CASSGPSGEARHF. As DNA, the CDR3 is TGTGCCAGCAGCGGGCCTAGCGGGGAAGCCAGGCATTTT.

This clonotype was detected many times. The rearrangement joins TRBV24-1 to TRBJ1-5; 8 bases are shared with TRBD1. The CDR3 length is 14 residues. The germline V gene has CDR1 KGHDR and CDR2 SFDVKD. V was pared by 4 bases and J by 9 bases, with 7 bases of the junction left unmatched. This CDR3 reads CATSDWTGFGPQHF. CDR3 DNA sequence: TGTGCCACCAGTGACTGGACAGGGTTTGGGCCCCAGCATTTT.

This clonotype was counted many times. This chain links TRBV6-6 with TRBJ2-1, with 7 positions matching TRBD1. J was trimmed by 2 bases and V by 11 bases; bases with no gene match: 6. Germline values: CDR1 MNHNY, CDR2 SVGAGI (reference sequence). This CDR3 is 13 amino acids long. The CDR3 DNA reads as TGTGCCGTTATGGGACAGACCTACAATGAGCAGTTCTTC. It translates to CAVMGQTYNEQFF.

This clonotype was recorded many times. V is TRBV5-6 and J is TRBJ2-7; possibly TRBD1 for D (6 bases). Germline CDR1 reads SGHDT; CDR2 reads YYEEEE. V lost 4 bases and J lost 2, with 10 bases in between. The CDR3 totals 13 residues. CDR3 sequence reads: CASSPDRAYEQYF. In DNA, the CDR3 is TGTGCCAGCAGCCCGGACAGAGCCTACGAGCAGTACTTC.

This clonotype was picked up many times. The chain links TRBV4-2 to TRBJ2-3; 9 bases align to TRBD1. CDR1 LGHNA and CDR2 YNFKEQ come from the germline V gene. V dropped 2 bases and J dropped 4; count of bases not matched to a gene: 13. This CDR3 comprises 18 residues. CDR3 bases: TGTGCCAGCAGCCAAAGGCTACAGGGGGCAGACTTTTCAGATACGCAGTATTTT. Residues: CASSQRLQGADFSDTQYF.

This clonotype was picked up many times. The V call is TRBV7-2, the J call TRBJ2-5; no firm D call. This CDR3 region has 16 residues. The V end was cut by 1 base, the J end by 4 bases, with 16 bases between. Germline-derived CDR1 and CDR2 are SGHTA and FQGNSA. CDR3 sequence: CASSLDPGRSVETQYF. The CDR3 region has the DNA TGTGCCAGCAGCTTAGACCCTGGTCGGTCGGTAGAGACCCAGTACTTC.

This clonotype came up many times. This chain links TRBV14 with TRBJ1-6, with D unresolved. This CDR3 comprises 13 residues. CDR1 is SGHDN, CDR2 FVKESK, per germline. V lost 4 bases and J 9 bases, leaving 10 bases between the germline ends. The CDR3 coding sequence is TGTGCCAGCAGCCTCCTGGGATCTTCACCCCTCCACTTT. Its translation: CASSLLGSSPLHF.

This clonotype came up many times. The CDR3, as DNA: TGTGCCAGCAGTTTTACTAGCGGGGGCAGAGAGCAGTTCTTC. Its protein product is CASSFTSGGREQFF. The V gene is TRBV28, the J gene TRBJ2-1; 11 positions match TRBD2. CDR1 is MDHEN and CDR2 is SYDVKM in the germline V gene. The CDR3 is 14 amino acids. Germline trimming cut 3 bases from V and 10 bases from J; bases unmatched to any gene: 5.